This T cell receptor beta chain is from a study of T cell clones after liver transplantation. Sequenced by immunoSEQ multiplex PCR; TCRdb stores in-frame clones only, minus some. The sample lists approximately 68,000 clones; 75% to 90% were seen once. The V and J ends lost 7 bases and 5 bases respectively, with 12 bases between them. The CDR3 runs to 12 residues. The germline V gene has CDR1 MNHNS and CDR2 SASEGT. The genes are TRBV6-1 and TRBJ2-7; D not certain. This TCR was sampled from a human donor who received a liver transplant. Material: CD4+ T cells from blood, obtained before liver transplant. CDR3 residues: CASKESRNEQYF. The CDR3, as DNA: TGTGCCAGCAAGGAATCCCGAAACGAGCAGTACTTC.